Shown below are 11 T cell receptor beta chains from a single sample sequenced in a study of blood T cell repertoires in COVID-19. This table comes from immunoSEQ multiplex PCR, and its TCRdb copy is limited to in-frame clones, with some not included. The table has around 480,000 clones, approximately 88% seen once. Sequencing was performed on peripheral blood. Source of these receptors: a woman in her forties or fifties with COVID-19, enrolled during active disease.

The chain uses TRBV24-1 and TRBJ2-4, with 11 bases matching TRBD1. Trimming cost V 2 bases and J 8 bases; bases outside gene matches: 10. This CDR3 is built from 17 residues. From germline, CDR1 is KGHDR and CDR2 SFDVKD. This chain's CDR3 is CATSDSTGTGGKDIQYF. The CDR3 bases are TGTGCCACCAGTGATTCCACAGGGACAGGGGGTAAGGACATTCAGTACTTC.

V is TRBV6-2 or TRBV6-3 and J is TRBJ2-7; weak D call: TRBD2 (6 bases). Germline lookup yields CDR1 MNHEY and CDR2 SVGEGT. The CDR3 runs 14 residues. V was trimmed by 6 bases and J by 3 bases, leaving 15 bases between them. The CDR3 DNA sequence: TGTGCCAGCAGCTCCCGGGACGGGGGCTACGAGCAGTACTTC. Encoded protein: CASSSRDGGYEQYF.

The chain is built from TRBV2 and TRBJ1-4; TRBD1 might be the D (5 bases). Germline V CDR1 and CDR2: SNHLY, FYNNEI. V dropped 9 bases and J dropped 8 bases, with 16 bases sitting between them. The CDR3 extends over 13 amino acids. The CDR3 sequence: CASIRAEGEKLFF. DNA of the CDR3: TGTGCCAGTATCAGGGCGGAAGGAGAAAAACTGTTTTTT. The whole variable domain, filled in from reference TRBV2 and TRBJ1-4, reads EPEVTQTPSHQVTQMGQEVILRCVPISNHLYFYWYRQILGQKVEFLVSFYNNEISEKSEIFDDQFSVERPDGSNFTLKIRSTKLEDSAMYFCASIRAEGEKLFFGSGTQLSVL.

The J gene is TRBJ1-1, the V gene TRBV5-5; 9 bases agree with TRBD1. Losses at the gene ends were 4 bases for V and 4 bases for J; bases not matched to a gene: 2. Germline assignment: CDR1 SGHKS and CDR2 YYEKEE (reference sequence). The CDR3 runs 13 residues. CDR3 protein: CASSATGGTEAFF. CDR3 in DNA: TGTGCCAGCAGCGCGACAGGGGGCACTGAAGCTTTCTTT.

The chain uses TRBV10-2 and TRBJ2-1; 7 bases line up with TRBD2. J was trimmed by 7 bases and V by 6 bases; bases with no gene match: 6. Germline V lookup: CDR1 WSHSY, CDR2 SAAADI. The CDR3 length is 13 residues. The CDR3 DNA reads TGCGCCAGCAGCAGCGGGGCAAATAATGAGCAGTTCTTC. It specifies CASSSGANNEQFF.

The chain employs TRBV6-5 and TRBJ1-5, with D unresolved. The length of the CDR3 is 14 residues. Looked up from germline, CDR1 is MNHEY and CDR2 is SVGAGI. V was shortened by 7 bases and J by 5 bases, with 15 bases between the two germline ends. The CDR3 is CASIPDGGYQPQHF. As DNA, the CDR3 is TGTGCCAGCATACCGGACGGAGGGTATCAGCCCCAGCATTTT.

This chain joins TRBV12-5 and TRBJ2-3, with D possibly TRBD1 on 5 matching bases. The CDR3 spans 18 residues. V was shortened by 1 base and J by 0 bases, with 17 bases between the two germline ends. Germline CDR1 and CDR2: LGHNT and FRNRAP. For the CDR3, the DNA is TGTGCTAGTGGTTTGGCACCGAAGGACACCGCTAGCACAGATACGCAGTATTTT. Protein sequence: CASGLAPKDTASTDTQYF.

The chain couples TRBV2 to TRBJ2-1; the D is unclear. The V and J ends lost 6 bases and 6 bases respectively, with 12 bases between them. Germline CDR1 and CDR2: SNHLY and FYNNEI. This CDR3 has 13 amino acids. Here the CDR3 reads CASRSPPVNEQFF. In DNA form, the CDR3 reads TGTGCCAGCAGGAGCCCCCCCGTCAATGAGCAGTTCTTC.

J is TRBJ1-2 and V is TRBV12-3 or TRBV12-4, with unresolved D. V dropped 3 bases and J dropped 5 bases, with 7 bases sitting between them. There are 12 residues in the CDR3. The CDR3: CASSLGRYGYTF. Here the CDR3 DNA reads TGTGCCAGCAGTTTGGGCAGATATGGCTACACCTTC.

V and J are TRBV24-1 and TRBJ2-7; TRBD2 aligns across 8 bases. V dropped 3 bases and J dropped 2; count of bases not matched to a gene: 11. Germline V lookup: CDR1 KGHDR, CDR2 SFDVKD. The CDR3 totals 17 residues. CDR3 sequence (DNA): TGTGCCACCAGTGATAGGAGGGCGGGGGGACCCACCTACGAGCAGTACTTC. It specifies CATSDRRAGGPTYEQYF.

This clone has only one observation. The rearrangement joins TRBV2 to TRBJ1-2, with 10 bases aligning to TRBD1. The germline CDR1 and CDR2 sequences are SNHLY and FYNNEI. V trimming: 2 bases; J trimming: 4 bases; junction bases outside the gene matches: 4. The CDR3 runs 15 residues. CDR3 loop: CASSESGQGIYGYTF. CDR3 in DNA: TGTGCCAGCAGTGAATCGGGACAGGGGATCTATGGCTACACCTTC.